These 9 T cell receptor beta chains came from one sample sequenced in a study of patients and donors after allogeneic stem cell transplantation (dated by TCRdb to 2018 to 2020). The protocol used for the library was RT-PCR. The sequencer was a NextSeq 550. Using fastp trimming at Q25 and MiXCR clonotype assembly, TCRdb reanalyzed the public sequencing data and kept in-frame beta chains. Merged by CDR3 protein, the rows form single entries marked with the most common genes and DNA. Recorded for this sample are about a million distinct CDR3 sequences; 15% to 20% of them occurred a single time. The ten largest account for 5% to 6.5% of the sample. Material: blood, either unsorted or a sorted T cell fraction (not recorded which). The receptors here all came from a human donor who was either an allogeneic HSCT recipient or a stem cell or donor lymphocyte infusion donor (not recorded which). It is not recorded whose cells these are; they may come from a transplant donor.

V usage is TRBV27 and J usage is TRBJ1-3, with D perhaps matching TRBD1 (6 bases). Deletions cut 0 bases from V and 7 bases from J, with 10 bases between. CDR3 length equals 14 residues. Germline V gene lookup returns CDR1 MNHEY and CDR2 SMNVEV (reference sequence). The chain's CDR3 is CASSLSDSRNTIYF. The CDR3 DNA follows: TGTGCCAGCAGTTTATCGGACAGTAGGAACACCATATATTTT.

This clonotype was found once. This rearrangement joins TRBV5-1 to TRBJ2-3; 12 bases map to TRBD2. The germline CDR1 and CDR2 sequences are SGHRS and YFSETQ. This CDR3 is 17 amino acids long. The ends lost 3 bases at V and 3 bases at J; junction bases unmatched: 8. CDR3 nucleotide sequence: TGCGCCAGCAGCTCACCAACTAGCGGGAGGAGTACAGATACGCAGTATTTT. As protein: CASSSPTSGRSTDTQYF.

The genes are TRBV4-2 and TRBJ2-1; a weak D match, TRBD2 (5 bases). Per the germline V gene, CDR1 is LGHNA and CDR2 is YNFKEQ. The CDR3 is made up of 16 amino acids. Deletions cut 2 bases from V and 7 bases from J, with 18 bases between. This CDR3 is CASSQPVHLSGNEQFF. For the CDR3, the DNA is TGTGCCAGCAGCCAACCGGTTCACCTATCGGGAAATGAGCAGTTCTTC.

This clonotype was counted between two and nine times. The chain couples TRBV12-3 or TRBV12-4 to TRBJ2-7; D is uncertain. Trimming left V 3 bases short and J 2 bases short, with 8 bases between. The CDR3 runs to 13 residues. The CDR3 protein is CASSFDDTYEQYF. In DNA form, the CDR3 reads TGTGCCAGCAGTTTTGACGATACCTACGAGCAGTACTTC.

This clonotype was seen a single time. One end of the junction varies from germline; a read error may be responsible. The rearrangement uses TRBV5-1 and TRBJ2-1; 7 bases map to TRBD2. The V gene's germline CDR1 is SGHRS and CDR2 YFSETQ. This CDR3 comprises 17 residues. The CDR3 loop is CASSRLIAGVSYDEQFF. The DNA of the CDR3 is TGCGCCAGCAGCCGTCTCATAGCGGGTGTCTCCTACGATGAGCAGTTCTTC.

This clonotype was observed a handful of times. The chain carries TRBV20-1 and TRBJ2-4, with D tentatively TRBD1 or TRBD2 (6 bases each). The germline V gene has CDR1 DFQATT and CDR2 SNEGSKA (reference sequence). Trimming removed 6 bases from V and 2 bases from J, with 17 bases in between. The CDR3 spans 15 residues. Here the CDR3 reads CSAREGGGPKNIQYF. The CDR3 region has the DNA TGCAGTGCCCGTGAGGGGGGCGGTCCCAAAAACATTCAGTACTTC.

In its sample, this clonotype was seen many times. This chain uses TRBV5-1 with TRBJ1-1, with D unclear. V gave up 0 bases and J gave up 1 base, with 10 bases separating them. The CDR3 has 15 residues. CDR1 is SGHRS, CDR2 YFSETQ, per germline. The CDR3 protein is CASSLVEHPNTEAFF. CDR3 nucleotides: TGCGCCAGCAGCTTGGTGGAGCACCCGAACACTGAAGCTTTCTTT.

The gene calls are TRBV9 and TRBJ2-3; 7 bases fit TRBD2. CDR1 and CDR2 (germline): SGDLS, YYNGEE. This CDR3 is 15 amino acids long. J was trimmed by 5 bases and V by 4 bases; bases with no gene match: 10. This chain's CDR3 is CASSPSGSLGDTQYF. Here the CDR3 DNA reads TGTGCCAGCAGCCCTAGCGGCAGCCTCGGAGATACGCAGTATTTT.

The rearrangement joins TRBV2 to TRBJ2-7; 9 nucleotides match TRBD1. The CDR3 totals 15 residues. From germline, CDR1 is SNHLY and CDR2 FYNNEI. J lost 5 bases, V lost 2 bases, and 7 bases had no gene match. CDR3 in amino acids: CASSEIGQGSDEQYF. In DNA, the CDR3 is TGTGCCAGCAGTGAAATCGGACAGGGGAGCGACGAGCAGTACTTC.